The rows below give T cell receptor beta chains drawn from one sample of a study of T cell changes during pregnancy in multiple sclerosis. This table comes from immunoSEQ multiplex PCR, and its TCRdb copy is limited to in-frame clones, with some not included. The repertoire holds 50,000 or so clones, more than 90% seen once, with 0.35% to 0.4% in the top ten. The source material was CD4+ T cells from peripheral blood mononuclear cells, sampled before pregnancy. Receptors originate from a female donor with multiple sclerosis, enrolled in a pregnancy study. Each CDR3 is given with its conserved first and last residue. The D gene is left open where the match is weak. Expanded clones get a size class; other rows say once, few or many, or leave the size out.

V	size	J	D	CDR3	DNA
TRBV10-3	NA	TRBJ1-1	TRBD1	CAISVTGGYTEAFF	TGTGCCATCAGTGTTACAGGGGGGTACACTGAAGCTTTCTTT
TRBV19	NA	TRBJ2-2	NA	CASSIVGELFF	TGTGCCAGTAGTATCGTCGGGGAGCTGTTTTTT
TRBV28	NA	TRBJ2-7	NA	CASSSTGYAEQYF	TGTGCCAGCAGTTCAACAGGGTATGCCGAGCAGTACTTC
TRBV5-1	NA	TRBJ2-3	NA	CASSAQQGDTQYF	TGCGCCAGCAGCGCACAACAGGGAGATACGCAGTATTTT
TRBV10-3	NA	TRBJ2-3	NA	CAISEFSLTSTDTQYF	TGTGCCATCAGTGAGTTTAGTTTAACTAGCACAGATACGCAGTATTTT
TRBV11-3	NA	TRBJ2-1	TRBD1	CASSPRTGQVPTIDEQFF	TGTGCCAGCAGCCCCCGCACGGGACAGGTTCCTACGATCGATGAGCAGTTCTTC
TRBV7-6	NA	TRBJ2-1	NA	CASSNDSAAYNEQFF	TGTGCCAGCAGCAATGATTCAGCGGCATACAATGAGCAGTTCTTC
TRBV19	NA	TRBJ1-5	TRBD1	CASMGGTGGIAGNQPQHF	TGTGCCAGTATGGGAGGGACAGGGGGGATAGCCGGCAATCAGCCCCAGCATTTT
TRBV20-1	NA	TRBJ2-5	NA	CSAARETQYF	TGCAGTGCTGCCAGAGAGACCCAGTACTTC
TRBV2	NA	TRBJ2-1	TRBD1	CASGDRVSSIGTQFF	TGTGCCAGCGGCGACAGGGTATCCTCTATCGGTACGCAGTTCTTC
TRBV19	NA	TRBJ2-1	TRBD2	CASSMGSGRLSYNEQFF	TGTGCCAGTAGTATGGGAAGCGGGAGACTCTCCTACAATGAGCAGTTCTTC
TRBV5-1	NA	TRBJ2-1	NA	CASSLGTPGDEQFF	TGCGCCAGCAGCTTGGGGACTCCGGGGGATGAGCAGTTCTTC
TRBV25-1	NA	TRBJ2-7	NA	CASSTLRNLVGEQYF	TGTGCCAGCAGTACCCTCAGGAACTTAGTGGGCGAGCAGTACTTC
TRBV6-5	NA	TRBJ2-1	NA	CASSRESYNEQFF	TGTGCCAGCAGCCGGGAGTCCTACAATGAGCAGTTCTTC
TRBV7-8	NA	TRBJ2-7	NA	CASSLAQGIHEQYF	TGTGCCAGCAGCTTAGCGCAGGGGATCCACGAGCAGTACTTC
TRBV7-8	NA	TRBJ2-7	NA	CASSLGGPSYEQYF	TGTGCCAGCAGCTTAGGAGGCCCTTCCTACGAGCAGTACTTC
TRBV19	once	TRBJ1-1	TRBD1	CASSPGTGGVEAFF	TGTGCCAGTAGTCCAGGGACAGGGGGTGTGGAGGCTTTCTTT
TRBV7-9	NA	TRBJ1-2	TRBD1	CASSVGQGARYGYTF	TGTGCCAGCAGCGTCGGACAGGGGGCCCGCTATGGCTACACCTTC
TRBV7-9	NA	TRBJ1-2	NA	CASSLRDRGAGYGYTF	TGTGCCAGCAGCTTAAGAGATCGGGGGGCAGGGTATGGCTACACCTTC
TRBV4-2	NA	TRBJ1-4	NA	CASSQAGDNEKLFF	TGTGCCAGCAGCCAAGCCGGGGATAATGAAAAACTGTTTTTT
TRBV5-1	NA	TRBJ2-7	NA	CASRFSIQSSYEQYF	TGCGCCAGCAGGTTCAGCATACAGAGCTCCTACGAGCAGTACTTC
TRBV6-5	NA	TRBJ2-1	NA	CASSSTYNEQFF	TGTGCCAGCAGTTCCACATACAATGAGCAGTTCTTC
TRBV28	NA	TRBJ1-5	TRBD1	CASSSSGTGYASQHF	TGTGCCAGCAGTTCCTCCGGGACAGGGTATGCCTCCCAGCATTTT
TRBV28	once	TRBJ2-7	NA	CASSSALGPYEQYF	TGTGCCAGCAGTTCCGCCCTTGGGCCCTACGAGCAGTACTTC
TRBV7-6	NA	TRBJ2-3	NA	CASSQPGPGDTQYF	TGTGCCAGCAGCCAGCCAGGCCCTGGAGATACGCAGTATTTT
TRBV7-9	once	TRBJ2-3	TRBD1	CASSLTGTDTQYF	TGTGCCAGCAGCTTGACAGGGACAGATACGCAGTATTTT
TRBV9	few	TRBJ2-3	NA	CASSGSGSTNTDTQYF	TGTGCCAGCAGCGGTAGCGGTAGTACGAACACAGATACGCAGTATTTT
TRBV19	NA	TRBJ2-7	NA	CASSIRRANFGEQYF	TGTGCCAGTAGTATAAGGAGGGCCAATTTCGGCGAGCAGTACTTC
TRBV2	NA	TRBJ2-7	TRBD1	CASRDPGQGAGNEQYF	TGTGCCAGCAGAGACCCGGGACAGGGGGCGGGGAACGAGCAGTACTTC
TRBV5-1	NA	TRBJ2-2	TRBD2	CASSFREGTGELFF	TGCGCCAGCAGCTTCCGGGAGGGCACCGGGGAGCTGTTTTTT
TRBV27	NA	TRBJ1-1	TRBD1	CASSSRGLAEAFF	TGTGCCAGCAGTTCCAGGGGGCTGGCTGAAGCTTTCTTT
TRBV5-1	NA	TRBJ2-7	NA	CASSPGTSFGEQYF	TGCGCCAGCAGCCCTGGGACTTCTTTCGGCGAGCAGTACTTC